The present entry profiles one T cell receptor (beta chain) with its context. The antigen remains undetermined. These data belong to a study of graft-versus-host responses after intestinal transplantation. Germline-derived CDR1 and CDR2 are LGHNA and YNFKEQ. The CDR3 extends over 17 amino acids. With 2 bases clipped from V and 4 bases from J, the junction kept 11 bases outside the gene matches. Assay: immunoSEQ multiplex PCR; the TCRdb copy retains only in-frame clones and omits some. Found here are under 95,000 clones, about 89% of them singletons; the top ten hold around 2.7%. The clonotype comes from a human donor who received an intestinal transplant. The material sequenced was unstimulated CD8+ T cells sorted from spleen or lymph node cells, taken before intestinal transplant. The genes are TRBV4-2 and TRBJ1-1, with 9 bases fitting TRBD1. The CDR3 spells CASSQNLQGARATEAFF. The DNA of the CDR3 is TGTGCCAGCAGCCAAAACCTACAGGGGGCCAGGGCCACTGAAGCTTTCTTT.